The T cell receptor (beta chain) described here comes from a study of shared clonotypes between healthy human individuals. In the study overall: Per donor, CD8 memory used one plate, CD8 naive used two, CD4 memory used three and CD4 naive used three. Broader study findings: Clonotype sharing among donors was expected to depend on sequencing depth. Relative to their counterparts shared across all four donors, non-shared clonotypes exhibited diminished generation probabilities.

Concerning this clone: What it recognizes is unknown.

TCRdb's table, derived via immunoSEQ multiplex PCR, lists solely in-frame clones and lacks some. This sample has 1.5 million to 2.5 million clones, with about 95% found just once. Positively selected for CCR7, the CD45RO-negative cells used as naive CD8 cells excluded terminally differentiated effector memory CD45RA+ cells. The study drew all its donors from Caucasian adults living in Nashville, Tennessee. Unmatched junction bases numbered 11, after V lost 4 bases and J lost 0 bases. This CDR3 has 17 residues. Germline CDR1 and CDR2: LNHDA and SQIVND (reference sequence). The chain employs TRBV19 and TRBJ1-1; 7 bases align to TRBD1. The source of this sequence is a man between 18 and 35 years old in good health. The sequencing sample was made of naive CD8+ T cells sorted from blood. In DNA, the CDR3 is TGTGCCAGTAGTACGATTAACGGGGACAGTCTGAACACTGAAGCTTTCTTT. It codes for CASSTINGDSLNTEAFF.